Listed below are T cell receptor beta chains from one sample, sequenced in a study of T-cell reconstitution after alpha-beta-depleted transplantation in children. One entry per CDR3 protein, called by TCRdb with MiXCR from the PCR reads. The table includes hundreds of thousands of distinct CDR3 sequences, more than 15% detected once. The material was PBMCs, mostly from graft donor cells, obtained 360 days after TCRalphabeta/CD19-depleted stem cell transplant. The receptors derive from a male patient under 10 years old who had a stem cell transplant for acute lymphoblastic leukemia, so the T cells may come from the graft donor. Each CDR3 is given with its conserved first and last residue. The D gene is left open where the match is weak. Rows give clone size only sometimes, using once, few, many, or a class for an expanded clone.

TRBV20-1,few,TRBJ2-2,-,TGCAGTGCTAGAGTACTAGCCGCCGGGGAGCTGTTTTTT,CSARVLAAGELFF
TRBV29-1,-,TRBJ1-1,-,TGCAGCGTTTCTCCTCGGGTGAACCTTAACACTGAAGCTTTCTTT,CSVSPRVNLNTEAFF
TRBV11-1,-,TRBJ2-7,-,TGTGCCAGCAGCGGAGGGGGACAGATAACAAAATCTTCCTACGAGCAGTACTTC,CASSGGGQITKSSYEQYF
TRBV29-1,few,TRBJ2-1,TRBD2,TGCAGCGTTTCCCGACTAGCGGGGAGACTCTACAATGAGCAGTTCTTC,CSVSRLAGRLYNEQFF
TRBV10-2,-,TRBJ1-2,TRBD1,TGCGCCAGCAGGCTGACCGGGACAGGGGTTCACGGCTACACCTTC,CASRLTGTGVHGYTF
TRBV4-1,many,TRBJ1-4,-,TGCGCCAGCAGCCAAGATCCAGGAAACAACCCTAATGAAAAACTGTTTTTT,CASSQDPGNNPNEKLFF
TRBV5-1,many,TRBJ2-7,-,TGCGCCAGCAGCTTGGCCGGCGCAGGGACTGTCTACGAGCAGTACTTC,CASSLAGAGTVYEQYF
TRBV5-1,-,TRBJ1-2,-,TGCGCCAGCAGCTTTGGACAGCTTTTTAACTATGGCTACACCTTC,CASSFGQLFNYGYTF
TRBV5-6,few,TRBJ2-1,-,TGTGCCAGCAGCTCTGTAGTAGCCACTCTCAATGAGCAGTTCTTC,CASSSVVATLNEQFF
TRBV5-6,-,TRBJ2-7,-,TGTGCCAGCAGCTTTCCCCCCCAGGGTGAATACGAGCAGTACTTC,CASSFPPQGEYEQYF
TRBV12-3/TRBV12-4,-,TRBJ2-5,TRBD2,TGTGCCAGCAGTCGTAGCGGGGGGCGGGAAGAGACCCAGTACTTC,CASSRSGGREETQYF
TRBV12-3/TRBV12-4,few,TRBJ2-1,TRBD2,TGTGCCAGCAGTTCGGGACTAGCGGGGGCTGAACAGTTCTTC,CASSSGLAGAEQFF
TRBV11-1,few,TRBJ2-6,-,TGTGCCAGCAGCTTATTATGGTCTGGGTATAGCTCTGGGGCCAACGTCCTGACTTTC,CASSLLWSGYSSGANVLTF
TRBV29-1,-,TRBJ2-2,-,TGCAGCGTTCGCCAGGGAAGCCCCGGGGAGCTGTTTTTT,CSVRQGSPGELFF
TRBV28,few,TRBJ1-1,-,TGTGCCACCAACATCAAACGCACTGAAGCTTTCTTT,CATNIKRTEAFF
TRBV20-1,once,TRBJ1-5,TRBD1,TGCAGTGCTGCCCGGGACAGGGGGCGTAATCAGCCCCAGCATTTT,CSAARDRGRNQPQHF
TRBV6-5,-,TRBJ2-1,-,TGTGCCAGCAGTTACCGCATACTGAGCTCCTACAATGAGCAGTTCTTC,CASSYRILSSYNEQFF
TRBV12-3/TRBV12-4,few,TRBJ2-7,TRBD1,TGTGCCAGCAGTTCACAGGGGGCGAACGCCTACGAGCAGTACTTC,CASSSQGANAYEQYF
TRBV7-2,-,TRBJ2-3,-,TGTGCCAGCAGCCTGCCCGTAGGGCCAGATACGCAGTATTTT,CASSLPVGPDTQYF
TRBV4-3,few,TRBJ2-7,-,TGCGCCAGCAGCCAAGGAGCACAGGGTTACGAGCAGTACTTC,CASSQGAQGYEQYF
TRBV12-3/TRBV12-4,-,TRBJ2-7,TRBD1,TGTGCCAGCAGCACCAGACAGGGGCGCGAGCAGTACTTC,CASSTRQGREQYF